The 5 T cell receptor beta chains in this list originate from one sample, sequenced in a study of T cell changes during pregnancy in multiple sclerosis (dated by TCRdb to between 2018 and 2020). Libraries were built with the immunoSEQ multiplex PCR assay. TCRdb limited this immuneACCESS table to in-frame rearrangements with V and J called. A share of clones is missing; checked studies link under half to unresolved V genes, and the rest is unexplained. Here the sample has approximately 83,000 clones; approximately 92% occur a single time. The ten biggest clones cover around 4.5% of the sample. The source material was peripheral blood, sampled in the first trimester of pregnancy. The receptor set was obtained from a female donor with multiple sclerosis, enrolled in a pregnancy study.

This clone was observed a handful of times. This sequence joins TRBV18 and TRBJ2-7, with a tentative D call TRBD1 (6 bases). Germline CDR1 reads KGHSH; CDR2 reads LQKENI. Trimming took off 6 bases at V and 1 base at J, with 13 bases between the two ends. The CDR3 runs 14 residues. The CDR3 loop is CASSFRDTSYEQYF. The CDR3 nucleotides are TGTGCCAGCTCCTTCCGGGACACTTCCTACGAGCAGTACTTC.

As to this clone: A junction end diverges from the germline sequence, so it may reflect a read error. The chain has TRBV7-7 and TRBJ2-2; TRBD2 aligns across 8 bases. Germline CDR1 reads SSHAT; CDR2 reads FNYEAQ (reference sequence). This CDR3 comprises 15 residues. The CDR3 DNA follows: TGTGCTAGCAGCCTTAGCGGGGCGAACACCGGGGAGCTGTTTTTT. Amino acids: CASSLSGANTGELFF.

The V and J genes are TRBV5-1 and TRBJ1-2; D is uncertain. V dropped 0 bases and J dropped 12 bases, with 15 bases sitting between them. The germline gives CDR1 SGHRS, CDR2 YFSETQ. This CDR3 contains 13 residues. CDR3 bases: TGCGCCAGCAGCTTGGGCCTCTCCGAAGCCCACACCTTC. Protein: CASSLGLSEAHTF. The whole variable domain, filled in from reference TRBV5-1 and TRBJ1-2, reads KAGVTQTPRYLIKTRGQQVTLSCSPISGHRSVSWYQQTPGQGLQFLFEYFSETQRNKGNFPGRFSGRQFSNSRSEMNVSTLELGDSALYLCASSLGLSEAHTFGSGTRLTVV.

This clone came up a few times. This chain links TRBV7-6 with TRBJ2-7; 11 bases match TRBD1. J lost 3 bases, V lost 1 base, and 5 bases had no gene match. The CDR3 is made up of 16 amino acids. Germline V CDR1 and CDR2: SGHVS, FNYEAQ. Here the CDR3 DNA reads TGTGCCAGCAGCTTAGGGGCCGGGACAGGGGGCTACGAGCAGTACTTC. It specifies CASSLGAGTGGYEQYF.

In DNA form, the CDR3 reads TGTGCCAGCAGTGAGGACACACAACTGCGGGAGCAGTACTTC. This encodes CASSEDTQLREQYF. The chain has TRBV9 and TRBJ2-7; a possible D gene is TRBD1 (5 bases). Germline V gene sequence: CDR1 SGDLS, CDR2 YYNGEE. Trimming took off 5 bases at V and 7 bases at J, with 19 bases between the two ends. The CDR3 sequence is 14 residues long. Full variable domain (missing parts from reference TRBV9 and TRBJ2-7): DSGVTQTPKHLITATGQRVTLRCSPRSGDLSVYWYQQSLDQGLQFLIQYYNGEERAKGNILERFSAQQFPDLHSELNLSSLELGDSALYFCASSEDTQLREQYFGPGTRLTVT.